The T cell receptor (beta chain) under discussion was sequenced for a study of metastatic and nonmetastatic thyroid tumors. On the study more broadly: Malignant thyroid and benign thyroid patients provided blood and tumor or nodule tissue whose repertoires were compared.

Ten or more counts support this clone. There were no patients who had received any treatment before thyroid surgery. From the PCR reads, TCRdb re-called clones with MiXCR. There are some 45,000 clones in the sample; approximately 15% occur only once, and around 22% lies in the top ten. V was pared by 2 bases and J by 7 bases, with 12 bases between. The CDR3 loop spans 13 amino acids. Germline loops: CDR1 GTSNPN, CDR2 SVGIG (reference sequence). The specimen was blood. This clonotype was obtained from a female donor with papillary thyroid cancer or a benign thyroid nodule (not recorded which). Some clones in this sample may be carry-over from other donors' samples. The chain couples TRBV30 to TRBJ2-1; D possibly corresponds to TRBD1 (6 bases). DNA for the CDR3: TGTGCCTGGAGTTTTAGGGGGAGTAATGAGCAGTTCTTC. Its translation is CAWSFRGSNEQFF.